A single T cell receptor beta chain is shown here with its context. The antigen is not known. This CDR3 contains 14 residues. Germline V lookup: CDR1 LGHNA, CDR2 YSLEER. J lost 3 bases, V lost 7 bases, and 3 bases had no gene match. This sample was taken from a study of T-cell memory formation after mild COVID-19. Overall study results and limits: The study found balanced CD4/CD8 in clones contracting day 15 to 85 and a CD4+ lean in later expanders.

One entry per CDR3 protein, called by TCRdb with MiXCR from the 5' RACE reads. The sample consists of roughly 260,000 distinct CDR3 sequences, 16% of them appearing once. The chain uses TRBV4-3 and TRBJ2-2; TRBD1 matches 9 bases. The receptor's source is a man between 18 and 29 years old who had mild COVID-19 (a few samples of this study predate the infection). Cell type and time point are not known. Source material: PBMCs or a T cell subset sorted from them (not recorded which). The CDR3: CASNRGQDTGELFF. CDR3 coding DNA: TGCGCCAGCAACAGGGGGCAGGACACCGGGGAGCTGTTTTTT.